This is a list of T cell receptor beta chains from one sample in a study of T cell responses to AZD1222 COVID-19 vaccine. The assay was immunoSEQ multiplex PCR, and TCRdb's table has in-frame clones only and misses some. Among 150,000 to 200,000 clones listed, around 94% were seen once. The source material was peripheral blood, sampled 28 days after the second AZD1222 dose. The source of these receptors is an adult who received the AZD1222 COVID-19 vaccine. CDR3s include the opening cysteine and the closing phenylalanine or tryptophan. A D gene is named only where the DNA matches it firmly. Not all rows give a size; the values are once, few, many and, for expanded clones, a class.

len: 14
d_gene: .
abundance: .
j_gene: TRBJ2-7
v_gene: TRBV9
CDR3aa: CASSDRAEQSEQYF
CDR3nt: TGTGCCAGCAGCGACCGGGCCGAACAGAGCGAGCAGTACTTC

len: 12
d_gene: .
abundance: .
j_gene: TRBJ2-3
v_gene: TRBV28
CDR3aa: CASTGFSKRQYF
CDR3nt: TGTGCCAGCACGGGATTTAGCAAGAGGCAGTATTTT

len: 14
d_gene: TRBD1
abundance: .
j_gene: TRBJ2-7
v_gene: TRBV14
CDR3aa: CASSPGQGPYEQYF
CDR3nt: TGTGCCAGCAGCCCTGGACAGGGACCCTACGAGCAGTACTTC

len: 18
d_gene: .
abundance: .
j_gene: TRBJ2-5
v_gene: TRBV12-2
CDR3aa: CASRLAGQSLADMEAQYF
CDR3nt: TGTGCAAGTCGCTTAGCGGGACAATCATTAGCCGACATGGAGGCCCAGTACTTC

len: 13
d_gene: .
abundance: .
j_gene: TRBJ1-2
v_gene: TRBV12-3/TRBV12-4
CDR3aa: CASSLGEVRGYTF
CDR3nt: TGTGCCAGCAGTTTAGGGGAGGTGAGGGGCTACACCTTC

len: 18
d_gene: TRBD1
abundance: .
j_gene: TRBJ2-7
v_gene: TRBV7-2
CDR3aa: CASSLYGGMGQYFYEQYF
CDR3nt: TGTGCCAGCAGCCTTTACGGAGGAATGGGACAGTATTTCTACGAGCAGTACTTC

len: 13
d_gene: TRBD1
abundance: .
j_gene: TRBJ1-2
v_gene: TRBV29-1
CDR3aa: CSVGTGGNYGYTF
CDR3nt: TGCAGCGTCGGGACAGGAGGAAACTATGGCTACACCTTC

len: 12
d_gene: .
abundance: .
j_gene: TRBJ2-1
v_gene: TRBV6-2/TRBV6-3
CDR3aa: CASSYSRNEQFF
CDR3nt: TGTGCCAGCAGTTACAGCCGGAATGAGCAGTTCTTC

len: 15
d_gene: .
abundance: .
j_gene: TRBJ2-3
v_gene: TRBV24-1
CDR3aa: CATSDPRARMDTQYF
CDR3nt: TGTGCCACCAGTGATCCTCGGGCCCGAATGGATACGCAGTATTTT

len: 14
d_gene: .
abundance: .
j_gene: TRBJ2-3
v_gene: TRBV19
CDR3aa: CASTRALITDTQYF
CDR3nt: TGTGCCAGTACCCGGGCCCTTATCACAGATACGCAGTATTTT

len: 14
d_gene: .
abundance: few
j_gene: TRBJ2-7
v_gene: TRBV11-2
CDR3aa: CASSPDSLSYEQYF
CDR3nt: TGTGCCAGCAGCCCCGACTCGCTCTCCTACGAGCAGTACTTC

len: 16
d_gene: TRBD2
abundance: few
j_gene: TRBJ2-2
v_gene: TRBV11-2
CDR3aa: CASSLPSGRAAGELFF
CDR3nt: TGTGCCAGCAGCTTACCTAGCGGGAGGGCCGCCGGGGAGCTGTTTTTT

len: 14
d_gene: TRBD1
abundance: .
j_gene: TRBJ1-5
v_gene: TRBV28
CDR3aa: CASSTGGSYQPQHF
CDR3nt: TGTGCCAGCAGTACAGGGGGTAGTTATCAGCCCCAGCATTTT

len: 16
d_gene: .
abundance: .
j_gene: TRBJ2-1
v_gene: TRBV21-1
CDR3aa: CASSSLAGGSYNEQFF
CDR3nt: TGTGCCAGCAGCAGCCTAGCGGGAGGTTCCTACAATGAGCAGTTCTTC